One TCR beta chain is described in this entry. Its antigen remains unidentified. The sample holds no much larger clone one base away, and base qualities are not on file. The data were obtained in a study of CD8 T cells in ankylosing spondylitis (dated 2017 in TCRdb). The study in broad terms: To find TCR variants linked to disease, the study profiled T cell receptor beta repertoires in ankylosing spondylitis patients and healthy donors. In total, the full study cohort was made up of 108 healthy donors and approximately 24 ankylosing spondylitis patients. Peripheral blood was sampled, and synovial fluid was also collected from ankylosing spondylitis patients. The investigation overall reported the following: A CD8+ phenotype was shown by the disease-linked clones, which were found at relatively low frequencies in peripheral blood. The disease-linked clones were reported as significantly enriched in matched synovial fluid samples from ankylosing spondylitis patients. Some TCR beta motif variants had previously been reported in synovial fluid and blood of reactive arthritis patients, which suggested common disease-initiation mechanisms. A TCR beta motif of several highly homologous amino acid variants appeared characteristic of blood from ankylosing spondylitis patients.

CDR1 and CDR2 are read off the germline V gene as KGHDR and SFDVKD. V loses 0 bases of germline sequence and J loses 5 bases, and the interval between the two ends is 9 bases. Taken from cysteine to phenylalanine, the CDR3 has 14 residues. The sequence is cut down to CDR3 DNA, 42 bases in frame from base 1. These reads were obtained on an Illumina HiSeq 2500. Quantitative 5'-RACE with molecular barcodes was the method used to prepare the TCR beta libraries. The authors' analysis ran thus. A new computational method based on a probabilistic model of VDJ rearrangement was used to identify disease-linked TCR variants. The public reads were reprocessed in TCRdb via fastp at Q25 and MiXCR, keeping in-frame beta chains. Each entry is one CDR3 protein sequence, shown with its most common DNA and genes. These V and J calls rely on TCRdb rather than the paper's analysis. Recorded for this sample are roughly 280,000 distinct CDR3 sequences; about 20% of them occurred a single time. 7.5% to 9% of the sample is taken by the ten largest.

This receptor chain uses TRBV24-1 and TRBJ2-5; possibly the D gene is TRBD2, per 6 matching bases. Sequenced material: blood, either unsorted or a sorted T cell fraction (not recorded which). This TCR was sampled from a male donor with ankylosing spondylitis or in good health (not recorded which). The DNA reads TGTGCCACCAGTGATTTGGGACGGGGGGAGACCCAGTACTTC. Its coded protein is CATSDLGRGETQYF.